This is a list of T cell receptor beta chains from one sample in a study of T cell repertoires in cytomegalovirus infection. TCRdb reanalysed the reads using MiXCR and keeps one entry per CDR3 protein. Of some 940,000 distinct CDR3 sequences listed, 25% to 40% were seen once; the top ten hold under 15%. These receptors have no identified antigens. The sequencing here drew on cultured CD8+ T cells from PBMCs, taken from culture after CMV antigen stimulation. These receptors originate from a human donor in good health (CMV status not recorded). Some clones in this sample may be carry-over from other donors' samples. Both conserved end residues are part of each CDR3. A D gene is named only where the DNA matches it firmly. Clone size, where shown, is once, few, many, or a class for clones that have expanded.

>TRBJ1-6|NA|NA|TRBV20-1
TGCAGTGCTAGAGATCGGAAGGGAAGCTCCTATAATTCACCCCTCCACTTT
CSARDRKGSSYNSPLHF
>TRBJ2-7|many|TRBD2|TRBV7-8
TGTGCCAGTGGGCCCGGGGGGACCTACGAGCAGTACTTC
CASGPGGTYEQYF
>TRBJ1-2|few|NA|TRBV10-3
TGTGCCATCAGTCCCGACGGGGAGTATGGCTACACCTTC
CAISPDGEYGYTF
>TRBJ2-2|NA|NA|TRBV20-1
TGCAGTGCACGATTCAGGGGGGTGAACACCGGGGAGCTGTTTTTT
CSARFRGVNTGELFF
>TRBJ2-5|NA|TRBD1|TRBV18
TGTGCCAGCTCACCACCTAAAAGACAGGGTCGGGAGACCCAGTACTTC
CASSPPKRQGRETQYF
>TRBJ2-1|NA|NA|TRBV12-3/TRBV12-4
TGTGCCAGCAGCCGCCTGGCGGTTACCTACAATGAGCAGTTCTTC
CASSRLAVTYNEQFF
>TRBJ2-1|many|NA|TRBV12-3/TRBV12-4
TGTGCCAGCAGTTTAGAGAACTACAATGAGCAGTTCTTC
CASSLENYNEQFF
>TRBJ1-1|many|NA|TRBV12-3/TRBV12-4
TGTGCCAGCAGCTTAGCCGCCTTGAACACTGAAGCTTTCTTT
CASSLAALNTEAFF
>TRBJ2-1|NA|TRBD2|TRBV7-9
TGTGCCAGCAGCTACCTAGCGGGGACCCTCGAGGAGCAGTTCTTC
CASSYLAGTLEEQFF
>TRBJ2-1|many|NA|TRBV7-8
TGTGCCAGCAGCCCTAGCCTTTACTGGATGAATGAGCAGTTCTTC
CASSPSLYWMNEQFF
>TRBJ1-1|NA|NA|TRBV28
TGTGCCAGCAGCATGACTCGTTGGGCTTTCTTT
CASSMTRWAFF
>TRBJ1-2|few|NA|TRBV6-5
TGTGCCAGCAGACGTGTGGACGACTATGGCTACACCTTC
CASRRVDDYGYTF
>TRBJ2-1|few|NA|TRBV19
TGTGCCAGTGGGGACCTCCGTCGGGCCAGCTCCTACAATGAGCAGTTCTTC
CASGDLRRASSYNEQFF
>TRBJ1-4|few|NA|TRBV15
TGTGCCACCAGCAGAGAGATTGTCCTTAATGAAAAACTGTTTTTT
CATSREIVLNEKLFF
>TRBJ1-2|few|NA|TRBV6-2/TRBV6-3
TGTGCCAGCAGCCCCTCCCTCTATGGCTACACCTTC
CASSPSLYGYTF
>TRBJ2-2|many|TRBD2|TRBV7-3
TGTGCCAGCAGACCCCGGGGGGGCGGCACCGGGGAGCTGTTTTTT
CASRPRGGGTGELFF
>TRBJ1-5|few|NA|TRBV6-1
TGTGCCAGCAGTCAAGTACAGGGCTTTCAGCCCCAGCATTTT
CASSQVQGFQPQHF
>TRBJ2-2|few|TRBD2|TRBV12-3/TRBV12-4
TGTGCCAGCAGTTTTTGGGAGGGCACCGGGGAGCTGTTTTTT
CASSFWEGTGELFF
>TRBJ2-2|many|NA|TRBV7-2
TGTGCCAGCAGCTTGAATGTCCACCCGAACACCGGGGAGCTGTTTTTT
CASSLNVHPNTGELFF
>TRBJ1-1|few|NA|TRBV6-5
TGTGCCAGCAGTTACAGGGAACAGGCTGAAGCTTTCTTT
CASSYREQAEAFF
>TRBJ2-1|once|TRBD2|TRBV7-4
TGTGCCAGCCCTTCTTGGGGGGGAAACTCCTACAATGAGCAGTTCTTC
CASPSWGGNSYNEQFF
>TRBJ2-4|NA|NA|TRBV2
TGTGCCAGCAGACCGGGCCACTTGAATGGGGACAAAAACATTCAGTACTTC
CASRPGHLNGDKNIQYF
>TRBJ1-3|few|TRBD1|TRBV6-2/TRBV6-3
TGTGCCAGCAGTTACGCCGGGACAGCTGGAAACACCATATATTTT
CASSYAGTAGNTIYF
>TRBJ1-1|NA|NA|TRBV6-2/TRBV6-3
TGTGCCAGCAGTTATTGGGGCCGGAACACTGAAGCTTTCTTT
CASSYWGRNTEAFF
>TRBJ1-3|many|TRBD1|TRBV7-2
TGTGCCAGCAGCGGGAGGGACAGGGGTGAAGGAAACACCATATATTTT
CASSGRDRGEGNTIYF
>TRBJ2-1|NA|TRBD2|TRBV5-1
TGCGCCAGCAGCACGGGACTAGAAGATAATGAGCAGTTCTTC
CASSTGLEDNEQFF
>TRBJ1-1|NA|NA|TRBV19
TGTGCCAGCCCAGCCGGGACAAAGAACACTGAAGCTTTCTTT
CASPAGTKNTEAFF
>TRBJ2-1|few|NA|TRBV6-5
TGTGCCAGCAGTTCCGCAGGGGCTTCCTACAATGAGCAGTTCTTC
CASSSAGASYNEQFF
>TRBJ2-3|few|NA|TRBV7-8
TGTGCCAGCAGCTTATATGCGGGGGCCCCAGATACGCAGTATTTT
CASSLYAGAPDTQYF
>TRBJ1-1|NA|NA|TRBV24-1
TGTGCCACCAGGGCGGGGGATGGATCTGAAGCTTTCTTT
CATRAGDGSEAFF
>TRBJ2-3|many|TRBD1|TRBV7-2
TGTGCCAGCAGCCCTAAGGGTTGGAGACAGGGTAGCGATACGCAGTATTTT
CASSPKGWRQGSDTQYF
>TRBJ1-1|NA|TRBD1|TRBV6-5
TGTGCCAGCAGTATGGCACAGGGGGAAGCTTTCTTT
CASSMAQGEAFF
>TRBJ2-1|few|NA|TRBV6-2/TRBV6-3
TGTGCCAGCAGTTACTCGAGTTTCTTGGAGGGGAGCTCCTACAATGAGCAGTTCTTC
CASSYSSFLEGSSYNEQFF
>TRBJ2-1|NA|NA|TRBV10-3
TGTGCCATCAGTGACGGGGAAGGGCAGTTCTTC
CAISDGEGQFF
>TRBJ2-7|NA|NA|TRBV20-1
TGCAGTGCCCCTGGGCCTTACGAGCAGTACTTC
CSAPGPYEQYF
>TRBJ2-1|many|NA|TRBV7-8
TGTGCCAGCAGCTTAGGTGGGGTCAGCTCCTACAATGAGCAGTTCTTC
CASSLGGVSSYNEQFF
>TRBJ1-4|NA|TRBD1|TRBV2
TGTGCCAGCAGAGGAATTGACCGGGACAGGGGGTCGAAGATGGGTGAAAAACTGTTTTTT
CASRGIDRDRGSKMGEKLFF
>TRBJ1-5|few|TRBD1|TRBV7-6
TGTGCCAGCAGCGACAAGGACAGGGGCTCCAATCAGCCCCAGCATTTT
CASSDKDRGSNQPQHF
>TRBJ1-2|few|TRBD1|TRBV6-5
TGTGCCAGCAGTTACACGGACAGGGGGGGCTACACCTTC
CASSYTDRGGYTF
>TRBJ2-1|few|NA|TRBV4-1
TGCGCCAGCAGCCAAGAAACGGGGGCGCGAGACAATGAGCAGTTCTTC
CASSQETGARDNEQFF
>TRBJ2-7|many|NA|TRBV6-1
TGTGCCAGCACCAGAAGGTACGAGCAGTACTTC
CASTRRYEQYF
>TRBJ2-7|NA|NA|TRBV5-5
TGTGCCAGCAGCCTCCGGATCGAGGCAGACGAGCAGTACTTC
CASSLRIEADEQYF
>TRBJ1-4|few|NA|TRBV6-1
TGTGCCAGCAGAGGACAAGATGAAAAACTGTTTTTT
CASRGQDEKLFF
>TRBJ1-5|NA|NA|TRBV28
TGTGCCAGCAGTTTTGGGGGGTTTTTGCGTCAGCCCCAGCATTTT
CASSFGGFLRQPQHF
>TRBJ1-1|few|NA|TRBV7-6
TGTGCCAGCAGCTTAAGCCAGGGTGCTGAAGCTTTCTTT
CASSLSQGAEAFF
>TRBJ2-1|NA|NA|TRBV4-1
TGCGCCAGCAGCCAAGAAGACTCTCTGTTTGACAATGAGCAGTTCTTC
CASSQEDSLFDNEQFF
>TRBJ2-2|once|NA|TRBV10-3
TGTGCCATCAAAGTCGGGAGCGGCGGGGAGCTGTTTTTT
CAIKVGSGGELFF
>TRBJ2-1|few|TRBD2|TRBV12-3/TRBV12-4
TGTGCCAGCAGGCTACTAGCGGGGGGGCCATTAGGTGAGCAGTTCTTC
CASRLLAGGPLGEQFF
>TRBJ1-2|many|NA|TRBV7-9
TGTGCCAGCAGCTTAGCTGATATCTATGGCTACACCTTC
CASSLADIYGYTF
>TRBJ1-1|NA|NA|TRBV20-1
TGCAGTGCTAGTAGGTCAAATATCCCTGAAGCTTTCTTT
CSASRSNIPEAFF
>TRBJ1-1|NA|NA|TRBV5-6
TGTGCCAGCAGCTTGGAGGCCAGAAACACTGAAGCTTTCTTT
CASSLEARNTEAFF
>TRBJ2-3|NA|NA|TRBV27
TGTGCCAGCAGTTTATCTGCAGGTGTGATCGGAACAGATACGCAGTATTTT
CASSLSAGVIGTDTQYF
>TRBJ1-5|NA|NA|TRBV7-2
TGTGCCAGCAGCTTTATCGAAGGGAGGAATCAGCCCCAGCATTTT
CASSFIEGRNQPQHF
>TRBJ2-6|few|NA|TRBV11-3
TGTGCCAGCAGTGCAGGGTACTCTGGGGCCAACGTCCTGACTTTC
CASSAGYSGANVLTF
>TRBJ2-2|NA|TRBD1|TRBV12-3/TRBV12-4
TGTGCCAGCACTTTAACCCCTCAGGGGGCTGGGGAGCTGTTTTTT
CASTLTPQGAGELFF
>TRBJ1-2|NA|TRBD1|TRBV9
TGTGCCAGCAGCGAGACCCCCCCCGGGACAGGGGACCCTAACTATGGCTACACCTTC
CASSETPPGTGDPNYGYTF
>TRBJ1-1|NA|NA|TRBV9
TGTGCCAGCAGCCCTCGATCCGCCGAGGGCTACACTGAAGCTTTCTTT
CASSPRSAEGYTEAFF